This TCR beta chain emerged from a study of PD-1 blockade in mismatch repair-deficient tumors (dated by TCRdb to the late 2010s). Some background on the complete study: Between September 2013 and late 2016, 75 to 95 consecutive patients with 12 mismatch repair-deficient cancer types, all previously treated and progressing, were enrolled in the trial. Tumor-associated T cell clones in the peripheral blood of patients responding to PD-1 blockade were tracked using deep sequencing of TCR CDR3 regions.

CDR1 and CDR2 are read off the germline V gene as SGHVS and FQNEAQ. The CDR3 holds 16 amino acids from the cysteine to the phenylalanine. The CDR3 DNA has 48 bases and is translated from base 1. Here V drops 4 bases and J drops 2 bases, and the junction holds 7 bases not matched to any gene. Points the paper makes about the study in general: Clones residing in the tumor, which were often undetectable in blood before treatment, expanded quickly after pembrolizumab and then contracted, generally before radiologic responses. Clonal expansion was elicited by three of seven peptides, and 142 unique blood TCRs were yielded, about seven of which were also found in tumor; all positive peptides were derived from frameshift mutations.

As regards this clone: The specificity of this receptor is unknown. No much larger clone is present one base from it, and per-base qualities are unavailable.

This specimen's time point label, per the study, means: 10-day in vitro stimulation with candidate neoantigen peptide 2. For each enrolled patient, mismatch repair deficiency was established using either polymerase chain reaction or immunohistochemistry. Three patients who responded to pembrolizumab therapy underwent TCR sequencing. Each of seven ELISpot-reactive candidate neoantigen peptides was used in an approximately 10-day in vitro stimulation prior to TCR sequencing. As the baseline for calculating clone fold-changes, a control culture with no peptide was run in an identical way. Pembrolizumab PD-1 blockade was prospectively tested in advanced mismatch repair-deficient cancers, regardless of tissue of origin, in the phase II trial. The library was produced with the immunoSEQ multiplex PCR assay. On the study's bioinformatics: A clone was classified as neoantigen-specific if the clone expanded significantly in response to the relevant peptide and did not expand significantly in response to any other peptide tested. The table was pulled from immuneACCESS by TCRdb, which kept in-frame rearrangements only. Such tables lose some clones; where checked, under half of the loss comes from unresolved V genes, and the rest has no known cause. V, J and clone size are those of that table, while D and trimming were read from the DNA. The sample table contains approximately 9,700 clones; only one count was recorded for around 88% of them. More than 20% of the sample is held by the ten biggest clonotypes.

The sequencing here drew on cells cultured in vitro, taken from a patient treated with pembrolizumab. This receptor was taken from an adult with mismatch repair-deficient cancer. The chain employs TRBV7-8 and TRBJ1-2; 10 bases in between match TRBD1. The DNA sequence is as follows: TGTGCCAGCAGCTCCCGCGGGACAGGGGTCAACTATGGCTACACCTTC. It specifies CASSSRGTGVNYGYTF.